This TCR beta chain was obtained from a study of T cells after yellow fever vaccination. General study points: Relatively few clonotypes were ones that appeared in both CD4 and CD8 compartments.

This clonotype was found a few times. The antigen remains undetermined. The CDR3 has 15 residues. V lost 2 bases, J lost 6 bases, and 14 bases lay in between. The germline gives CDR1 MNHEY, CDR2 SMNVEV (reference sequence). TCRdb reprocessed the 5' RACE reads via MiXCR and lists one record per CDR3 protein. Seen here are 200,000 to 250,000 distinct CDR3 sequences, under 3.5% observed once, and the top ten hold around 3%. V gene TRBV27 combines with J gene TRBJ1-5; D perhaps matches TRBD1 (5 bases). Sequenced material: CD4+ T cells sorted from PBMCs, taken 10 days after the yellow fever booster vaccination. The TCR was taken from a man aged 18 to 29 who received the YFV17D yellow fever vaccine. CDR3 protein: CASSLRQGISQPQHF. The CDR3, as DNA: TGTGCCAGCAGTTTACGTCAGGGAATAAGTCAGCCCCAGCATTTT.